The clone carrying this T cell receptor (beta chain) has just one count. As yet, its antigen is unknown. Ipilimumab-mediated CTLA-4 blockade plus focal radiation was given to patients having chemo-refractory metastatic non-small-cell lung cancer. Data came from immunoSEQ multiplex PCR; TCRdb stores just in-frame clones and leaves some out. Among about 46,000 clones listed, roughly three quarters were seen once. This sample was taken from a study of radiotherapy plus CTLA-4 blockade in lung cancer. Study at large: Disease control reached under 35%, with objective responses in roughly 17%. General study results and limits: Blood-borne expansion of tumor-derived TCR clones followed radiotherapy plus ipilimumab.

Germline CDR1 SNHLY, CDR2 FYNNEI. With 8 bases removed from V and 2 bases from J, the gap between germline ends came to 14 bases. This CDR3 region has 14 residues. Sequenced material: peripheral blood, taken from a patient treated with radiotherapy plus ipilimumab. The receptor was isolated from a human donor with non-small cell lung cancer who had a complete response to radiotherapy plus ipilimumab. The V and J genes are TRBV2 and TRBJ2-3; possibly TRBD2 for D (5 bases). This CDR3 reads CASLARLSTDTQYF. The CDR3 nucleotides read TGTGCCAGCTTAGCGCGACTATCCACAGATACGCAGTATTTT. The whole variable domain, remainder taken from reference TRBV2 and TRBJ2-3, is EPEVTQTPSHQVTQMGQEVILRCVPISNHLYFYWYRQILGQKVEFLVSFYNNEISEKSEIFDDQFSVERPDGSNFTLKIRSTKLEDSAMYFCASLARLSTDTQYFGPGTRLTVL.